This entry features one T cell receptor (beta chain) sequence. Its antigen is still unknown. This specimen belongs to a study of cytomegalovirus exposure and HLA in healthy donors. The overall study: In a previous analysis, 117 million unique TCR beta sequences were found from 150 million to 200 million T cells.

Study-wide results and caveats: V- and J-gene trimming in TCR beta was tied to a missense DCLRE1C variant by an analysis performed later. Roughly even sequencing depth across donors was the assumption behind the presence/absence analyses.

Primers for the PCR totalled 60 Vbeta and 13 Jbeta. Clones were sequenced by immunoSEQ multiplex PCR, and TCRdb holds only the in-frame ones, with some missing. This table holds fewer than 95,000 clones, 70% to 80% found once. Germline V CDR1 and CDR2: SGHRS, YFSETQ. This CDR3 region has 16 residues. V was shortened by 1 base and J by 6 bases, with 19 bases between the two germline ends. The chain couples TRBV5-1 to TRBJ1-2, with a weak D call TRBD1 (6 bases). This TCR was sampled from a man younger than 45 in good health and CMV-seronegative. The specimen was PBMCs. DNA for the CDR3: TGCGCCAGCAGCTTGAGTAGGGCAGGGGAGAACAATGGCTACACCTTC. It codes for CASSLSRAGENNGYTF.